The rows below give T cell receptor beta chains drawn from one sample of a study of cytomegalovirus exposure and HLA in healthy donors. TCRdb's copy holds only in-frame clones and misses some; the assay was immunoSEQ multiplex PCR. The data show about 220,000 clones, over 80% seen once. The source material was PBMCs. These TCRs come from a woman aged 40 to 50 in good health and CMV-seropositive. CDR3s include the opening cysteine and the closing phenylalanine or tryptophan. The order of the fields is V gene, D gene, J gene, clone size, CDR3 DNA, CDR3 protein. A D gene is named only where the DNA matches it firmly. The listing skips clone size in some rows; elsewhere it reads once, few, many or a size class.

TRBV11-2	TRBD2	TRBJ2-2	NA	TGTGCCAGCAGCCACGACGAGCGGACTAGCGGGAGAAGGGAGCTGTTTTTT	CASSHDERTSGRRELFF
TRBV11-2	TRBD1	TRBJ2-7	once	TGTGCCAGCAGCTTCACCGGGACAGGGATCGACGAGCAGTACTTC	CASSFTGTGIDEQYF
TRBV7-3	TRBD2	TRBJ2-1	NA	TGTGCCAGCCGACTAGCGGGAGACGGAGAGCAGTTCTTC	CASRLAGDGEQFF
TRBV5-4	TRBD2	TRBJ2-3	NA	TGTGCCAGCAGCTTCGAAGGACTAGCGGGAGGGGAGGGTACGCAGTATTTT	CASSFEGLAGGEGTQYF
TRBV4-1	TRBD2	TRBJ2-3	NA	TGCGCCAGCAGCCGATGGGAGGGGACTAGTTCTTATACGCAGTATTTT	CASSRWEGTSSYTQYF
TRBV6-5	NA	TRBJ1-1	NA	TGTGCCAGCCGCAGGGGAGAGAACACTGAAGCTTTCTTT	CASRRGENTEAFF
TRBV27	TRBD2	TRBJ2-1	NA	TGTGCCAGCCGCGAGCGGGAGGGCCGAGAAAGCTACAATGAGCAGTTCTTC	CASREREGRESYNEQFF
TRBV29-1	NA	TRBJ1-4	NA	TGCAGCGCTGGGACAACAACTAATGAAAAACTGTTTTTT	CSAGTTTNEKLFF
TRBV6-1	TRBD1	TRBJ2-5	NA	TGTGCCAGCAGTGGGACAGGTTCGGAGACCCAGTACTTC	CASSGTGSETQYF
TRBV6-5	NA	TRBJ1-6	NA	TGTGCCAGCACCGGGGGGAGGAATTCACCCCTCCACTTT	CASTGGRNSPLHF
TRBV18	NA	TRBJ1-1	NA	TGTGCCAGCTCACCACCATCCGACACTGAAGCTTTCTTT	CASSPPSDTEAFF
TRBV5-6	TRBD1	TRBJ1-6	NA	TGTGCCAGCAGTCAACAGGGGAAATCACCCCTCCACTTT	CASSQQGKSPLHF
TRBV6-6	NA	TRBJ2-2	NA	TGTGCCAGCAGGAAGACAGACACCGGGGAGCTGTTTTTT	CASRKTDTGELFF
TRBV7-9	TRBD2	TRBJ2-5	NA	TGTGCCAGCAGCTCCCGCGGGGTAGCGGGAGGGCCAGAGACCCAGTACTTC	CASSSRGVAGGPETQYF
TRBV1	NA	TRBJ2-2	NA	TGCACCAGCAGCCAAGCCTCAGACAGGCTCACCGGGGAGCTGTTTTTT	CTSSQASDRLTGELFF
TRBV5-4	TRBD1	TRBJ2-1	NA	TGTGCCAGCAGCCCGCCAGGGACAGGTACCTACAATGAGCAGTTCTTC	CASSPPGTGTYNEQFF
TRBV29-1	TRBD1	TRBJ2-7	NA	TGCAGCGTTCTCTGGACAGGGGGCTATTACGAGCAGTACTTC	CSVLWTGGYYEQYF
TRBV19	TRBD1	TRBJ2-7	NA	TGTGCCAGTAGTACCAGGCAGACAGGGATCTACGAGCAGTACTTC	CASSTRQTGIYEQYF
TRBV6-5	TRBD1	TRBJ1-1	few	TGTGCCAGCAGTTACTCGACAGGGGGCCGGACTGAAGCTTTCTTT	CASSYSTGGRTEAFF
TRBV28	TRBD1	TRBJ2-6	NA	TGTGCCAGCACCTCTCCGGGACAGGGAGCAGGGGCCAACGTCCTGACTTTC	CASTSPGQGAGANVLTF
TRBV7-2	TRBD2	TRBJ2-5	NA	TGTGCCAGCAGCCTCGGACTAGCGGGGTTAGAGACCCAGTACTTC	CASSLGLAGLETQYF
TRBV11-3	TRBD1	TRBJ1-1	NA	TGTGCCAGCAGCGAACAGACAGGGAGTGAAGCTTTCTTT	CASSEQTGSEAFF
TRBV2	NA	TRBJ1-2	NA	TGTGCCAGCAGAGCGGGGGGTTATGGCTACACCTTC	CASRAGGYGYTF
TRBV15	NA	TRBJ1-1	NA	TGTGCCACCGGAACCGGGACTACAGTCGTCGCTTTCTTT	CATGTGTTVVAFF
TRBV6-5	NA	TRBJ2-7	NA	TGTGCCAGCGGAGACGACGGACTCGGATCCTACGAGCAGTACTTC	CASGDDGLGSYEQYF
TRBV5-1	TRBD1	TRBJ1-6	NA	TGCGCCAGCAGCTTCGGGACAGACAATTCACCCCTCCACTTT	CASSFGTDNSPLHF
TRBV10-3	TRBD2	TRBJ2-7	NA	TGTGCCATCAGGGGACTAGCGGACTCCTACGAGCAGTACTTC	CAIRGLADSYEQYF
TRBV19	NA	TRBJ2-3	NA	TGTGCCAGTAGTATAGATAGAGGGTGGGATACGCAGTATTTT	CASSIDRGWDTQYF
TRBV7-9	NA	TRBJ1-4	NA	TGTGCCAGCAGCGCAGCAGGGGACACTTCTAATGAAAAACTGTTTTTT	CASSAAGDTSNEKLFF
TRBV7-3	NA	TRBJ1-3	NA	TGTGCCAGCAGCTTAACGTCGGTCTCTGGAAACACCATATATTTT	CASSLTSVSGNTIYF
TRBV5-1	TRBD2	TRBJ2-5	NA	TGCGCCAGCAGCTTGGTCCTAGCGGGAGGGCAGGAGACCCAGTACTTC	CASSLVLAGGQETQYF
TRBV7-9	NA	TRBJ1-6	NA	TGTGCCAGCAGCTTCCTTCCCCAAGGGGAAATCGGTAATTCACCCCTCCACTTT	CASSFLPQGEIGNSPLHF
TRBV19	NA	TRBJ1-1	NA	TGTGCCAGTAGTATCCCCGGGATGAACACTGAAGCTTTCTTT	CASSIPGMNTEAFF
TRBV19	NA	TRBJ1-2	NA	TGTGCCAGTATTCGCGGACAGTCTAACTATGGCTACACCTTC	CASIRGQSNYGYTF
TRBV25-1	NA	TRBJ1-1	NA	TGTGCCAGCAGAACGCCGGGGAGGAACACTGAAGCTTTCTTT	CASRTPGRNTEAFF
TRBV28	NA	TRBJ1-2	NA	TGTGCCAGCAGTCCTCCTAACTATGGCTACACCTTC	CASSPPNYGYTF
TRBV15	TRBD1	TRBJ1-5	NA	TGTGCCACCAGCAGAGTTTGGCAGGGGGGCAGCAATCAGCCCCAGCATTTT	CATSRVWQGGSNQPQHF
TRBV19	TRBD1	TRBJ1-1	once	TGTGCCAGTAGTAAGACAGGGGATTACACTGAAGCTTTCTTT	CASSKTGDYTEAFF
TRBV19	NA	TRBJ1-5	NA	TGTGCCAGTTACTCGCCAGGGGACCCAAGCAATCAGCCCCAGCATTTT	CASYSPGDPSNQPQHF
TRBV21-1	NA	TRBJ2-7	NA	TGTGCCAGCACCCCGCGAAAGGGACAGTCCTACGAGCAGTACTTC	CASTPRKGQSYEQYF
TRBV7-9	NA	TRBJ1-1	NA	TGTGCCAGCAGCCCCGGCGGAGCAGCTTACACTGAAGCTTTCTTT	CASSPGGAAYTEAFF
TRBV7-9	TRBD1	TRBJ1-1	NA	TGTGCCAGCAGCGACAGGGTAACTGAAGCTTTCTTT	CASSDRVTEAFF
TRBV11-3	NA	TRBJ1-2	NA	TGTGCCAGCAGCCAAAAACGGGGCTACACCTTC	CASSQKRGYTF
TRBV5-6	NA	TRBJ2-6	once	TGTGCCAGCAATGTTGACAGACGCTCTGGGGCCAACGTCCTGACTTTC	CASNVDRRSGANVLTF
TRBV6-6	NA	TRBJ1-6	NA	TGTGCCAGCAGTAACGCAGGGGACTCACCCCTCCACTTT	CASSNAGDSPLHF
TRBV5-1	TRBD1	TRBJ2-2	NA	TGCGCCAGCAGCCTGACAGGGGGCGACACCGGGGAGCTGTTTTTT	CASSLTGGDTGELFF
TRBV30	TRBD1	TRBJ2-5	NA	TGTGCCTGGAGTCCAGGACAGGGTGGAGAGACCCAGTACTTC	CAWSPGQGGETQYF
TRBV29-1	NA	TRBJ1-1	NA	TGCAGCGTTGAAAGCGGGAGTGGGACTGAAGCTTTCTTT	CSVESGSGTEAFF
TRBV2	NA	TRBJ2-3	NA	TGTGCCAGCAGTGAGGAGGGGACGGCAGATACGCAGTATTTT	CASSEEGTADTQYF
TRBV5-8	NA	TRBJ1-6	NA	TGTGCCAGCAGCTTCCGGCGGAATTCACCCCTCCACTTT	CASSFRRNSPLHF
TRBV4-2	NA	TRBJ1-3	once	TGTGCCAGCAGCCAACCACCCGACCTCCATAGCGGAAACACCATATATTTT	CASSQPPDLHSGNTIYF
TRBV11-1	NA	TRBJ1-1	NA	TGTGCCAGCCAAACCGCGACAGTGAACACTGAAGCTTTCTTT	CASQTATVNTEAFF
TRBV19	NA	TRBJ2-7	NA	TGTGCCAGTAGTATAACGCTACTGAAATACGAGCAGTACTTC	CASSITLLKYEQYF
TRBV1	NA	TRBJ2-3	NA	TGCACCAGCAGCCAAGATCCCTCAAGCGGCACAGATACGCAGTATTTT	CTSSQDPSSGTDTQYF
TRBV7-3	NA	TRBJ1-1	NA	TGTGCCAGCAGCTTAAACGGCCCCGGGGACACTGAAGCTTTCTTT	CASSLNGPGDTEAFF